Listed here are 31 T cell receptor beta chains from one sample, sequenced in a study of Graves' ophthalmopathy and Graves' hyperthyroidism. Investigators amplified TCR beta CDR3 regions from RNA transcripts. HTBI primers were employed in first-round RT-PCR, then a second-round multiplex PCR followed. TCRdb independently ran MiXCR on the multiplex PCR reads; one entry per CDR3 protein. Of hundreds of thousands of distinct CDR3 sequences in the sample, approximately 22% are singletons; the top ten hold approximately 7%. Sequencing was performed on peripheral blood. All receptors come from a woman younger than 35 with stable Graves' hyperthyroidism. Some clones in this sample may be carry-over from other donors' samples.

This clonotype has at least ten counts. Here the CDR3 reads CASSRRDILNTEAFF. The DNA for the CDR3 is TGTGCCAGCAGCCGCCGGGACATACTGAACACTGAAGCTTTCTTT. The J gene is TRBJ1-1, the V gene TRBV27; the D gene is possibly TRBD1 (6 bases). The CDR3 has 15 residues. V was trimmed by 6 bases and J by 0 bases, leaving 14 bases between them. CDR1 is MNHEY, CDR2 SMNVEV, per germline (reference sequence).

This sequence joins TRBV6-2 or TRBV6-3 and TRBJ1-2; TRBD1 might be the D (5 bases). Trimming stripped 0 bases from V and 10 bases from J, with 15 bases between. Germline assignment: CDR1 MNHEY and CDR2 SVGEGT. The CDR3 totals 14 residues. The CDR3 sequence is CASSYSSAQGDYTF. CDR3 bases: TGTGCCAGCAGTTACTCGAGTGCCCAGGGTGACTACACCTTC.

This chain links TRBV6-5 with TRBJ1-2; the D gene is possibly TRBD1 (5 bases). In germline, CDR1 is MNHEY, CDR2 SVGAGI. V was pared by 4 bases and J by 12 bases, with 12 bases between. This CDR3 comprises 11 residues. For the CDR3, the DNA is TGTGCCAGCAGTTTCTCAGGGATTCACACCTTC. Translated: CASSFSGIHTF.

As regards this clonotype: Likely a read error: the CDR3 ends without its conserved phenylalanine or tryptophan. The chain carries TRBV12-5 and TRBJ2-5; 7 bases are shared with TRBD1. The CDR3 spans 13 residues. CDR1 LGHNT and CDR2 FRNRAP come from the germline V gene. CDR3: CASGLDRGESQYY. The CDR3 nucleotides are TGTGCTAGTGGTTTGGACAGGGGAGAGTCCCAGTACTAC.

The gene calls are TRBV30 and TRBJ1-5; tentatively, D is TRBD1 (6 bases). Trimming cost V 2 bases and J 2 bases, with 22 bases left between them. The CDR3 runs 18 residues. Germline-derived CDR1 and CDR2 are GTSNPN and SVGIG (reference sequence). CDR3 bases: TGTGCCTGGAGTTTGGGGACACTCTCAATGATCGGCAATCAGCCCCAGCATTTT. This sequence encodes CAWSLGTLSMIGNQPQHF.

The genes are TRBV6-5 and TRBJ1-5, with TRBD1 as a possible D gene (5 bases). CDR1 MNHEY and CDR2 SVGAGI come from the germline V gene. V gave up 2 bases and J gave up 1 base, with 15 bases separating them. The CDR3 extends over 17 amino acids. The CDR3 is CASSYGDRDPSNQPQHF. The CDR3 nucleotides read TGTGCCAGCAGTTACGGGGACCGGGACCCCAGCAATCAGCCCCAGCATTTT.

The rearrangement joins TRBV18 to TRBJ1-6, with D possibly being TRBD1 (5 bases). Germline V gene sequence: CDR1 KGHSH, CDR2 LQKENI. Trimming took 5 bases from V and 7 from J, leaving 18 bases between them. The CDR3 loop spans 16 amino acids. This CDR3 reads CASSSTQGGLNSPLHF. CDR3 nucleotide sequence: TGTGCCAGCTCATCGACGCAGGGAGGGCTAAATTCACCCCTCCACTTT.

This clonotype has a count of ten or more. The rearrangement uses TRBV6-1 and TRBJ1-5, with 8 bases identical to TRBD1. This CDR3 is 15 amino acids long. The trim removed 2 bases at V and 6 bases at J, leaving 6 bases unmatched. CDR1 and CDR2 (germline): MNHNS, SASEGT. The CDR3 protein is CASSEQGARFQPQHF. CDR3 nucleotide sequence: TGTGCCAGCAGTGAACAGGGGGCGAGGTTTCAGCCCCAGCATTTT.

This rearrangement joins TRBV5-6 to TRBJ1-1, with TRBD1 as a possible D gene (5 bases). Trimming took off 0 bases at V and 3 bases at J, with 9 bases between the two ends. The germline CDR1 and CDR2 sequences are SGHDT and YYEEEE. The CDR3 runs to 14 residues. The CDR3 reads CASSLAGSYTEAFF. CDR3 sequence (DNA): TGTGCCAGCAGCTTGGCAGGGTCGTACACTGAAGCTTTCTTT.

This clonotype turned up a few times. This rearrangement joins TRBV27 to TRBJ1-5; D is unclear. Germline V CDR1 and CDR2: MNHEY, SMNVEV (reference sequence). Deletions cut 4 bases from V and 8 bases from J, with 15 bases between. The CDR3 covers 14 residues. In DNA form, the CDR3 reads TGTGCCAGCAGTTCGGGTCGGGAGAGAGAGCCCCAGCATTTT. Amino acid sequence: CASSSGREREPQHF.

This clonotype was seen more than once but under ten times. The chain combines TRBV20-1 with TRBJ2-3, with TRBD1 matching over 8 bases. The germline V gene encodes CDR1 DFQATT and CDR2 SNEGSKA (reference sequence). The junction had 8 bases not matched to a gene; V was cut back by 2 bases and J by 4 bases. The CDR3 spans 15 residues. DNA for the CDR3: TGCAGTGCTAGACCCAGACAGGGGATCGCAGATACGCAGTATTTT. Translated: CSARPRQGIADTQYF.

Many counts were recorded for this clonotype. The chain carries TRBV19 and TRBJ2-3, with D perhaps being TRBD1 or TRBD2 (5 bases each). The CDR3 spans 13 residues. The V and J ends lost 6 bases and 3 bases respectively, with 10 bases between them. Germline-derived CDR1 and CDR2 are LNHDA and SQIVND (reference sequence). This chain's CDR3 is CASSLGETDTQYF. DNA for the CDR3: TGTGCCAGTAGCCTGGGGGAAACAGATACGCAGTATTTT.

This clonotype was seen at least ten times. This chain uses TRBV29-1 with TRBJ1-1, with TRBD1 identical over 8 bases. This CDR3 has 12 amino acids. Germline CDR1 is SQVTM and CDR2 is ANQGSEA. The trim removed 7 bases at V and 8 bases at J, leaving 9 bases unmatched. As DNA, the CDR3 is TGCAGCGCCACGGACAGGGCGGTGGAAGCTTTCTTT. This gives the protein CSATDRAVEAFF.

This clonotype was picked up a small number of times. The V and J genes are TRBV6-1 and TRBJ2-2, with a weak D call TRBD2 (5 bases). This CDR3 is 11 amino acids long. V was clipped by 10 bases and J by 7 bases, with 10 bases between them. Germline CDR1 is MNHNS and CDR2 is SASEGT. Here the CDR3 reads CATAAGGELFF. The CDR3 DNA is TGTGCCACCGCGGCGGGCGGGGAGCTGTTTTTT.

The CDR3 region is CASSPSGAPGYGYTF. The CDR3 DNA reads as TGTGCCAGCAGCCCATCGGGGGCGCCTGGCTATGGCTACACCTTC. This chain connects TRBV7-3 to TRBJ1-2; perhaps TRBD1 as D (6 bases). This CDR3 has 15 amino acids. The ends were cut back, 5 bases at V and 4 bases at J, with 17 bases in the middle. Germline-derived CDR1 and CDR2 are SGHTA and FQGTGA. The whole variable domain, filled in from reference TRBV7-3 and TRBJ1-2, reads GAGVSQTPSNKVTEKGKYVELRCDPISGHTALYWYRQSLGQGPEFLIYFQGTGAADDSGLPNDRFFAVRPEGSVSTLKIQRTERGDSAVYLCASSPSGAPGYGYTFGSGTRLTVV.

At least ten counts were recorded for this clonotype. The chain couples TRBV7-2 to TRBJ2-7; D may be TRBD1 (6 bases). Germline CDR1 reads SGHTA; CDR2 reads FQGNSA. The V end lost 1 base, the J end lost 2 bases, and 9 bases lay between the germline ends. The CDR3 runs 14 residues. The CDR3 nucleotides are TGTGCCAGCAGCTTAGACAGGGATCCCTACGAGCAGTACTTC. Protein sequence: CASSLDRDPYEQYF.

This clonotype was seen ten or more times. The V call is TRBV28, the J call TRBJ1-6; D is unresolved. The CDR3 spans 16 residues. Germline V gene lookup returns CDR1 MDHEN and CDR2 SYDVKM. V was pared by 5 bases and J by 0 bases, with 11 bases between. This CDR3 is CASSPPTDSYNSPLHF. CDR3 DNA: TGTGCCAGCAGTCCTCCGACGGACTCCTATAATTCACCCCTCCACTTT.

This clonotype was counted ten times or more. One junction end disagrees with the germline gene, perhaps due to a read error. CDR3 residues: CASRTYSYGYAF. The CDR3 coding sequence is TGTGCCAGCAGGACGTACAGCTATGGCTACGCCTTC. This chain uses TRBV28 with TRBJ1-2; D not certain. This CDR3 has 12 amino acids. Germline loops: CDR1 MDHEN, CDR2 SYDVKM.

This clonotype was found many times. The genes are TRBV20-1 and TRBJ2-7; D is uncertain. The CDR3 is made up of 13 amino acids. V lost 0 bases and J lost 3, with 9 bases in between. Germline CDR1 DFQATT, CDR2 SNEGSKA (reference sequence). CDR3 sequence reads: CSARDMTGYEQYF. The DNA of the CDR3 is TGCAGTGCTAGAGATATGACCGGCTACGAGCAGTACTTC.

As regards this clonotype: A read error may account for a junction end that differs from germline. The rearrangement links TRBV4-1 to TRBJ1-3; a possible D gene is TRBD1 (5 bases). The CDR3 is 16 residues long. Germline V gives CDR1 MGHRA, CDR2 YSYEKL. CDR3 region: CASIQEGDSSGNTIYF. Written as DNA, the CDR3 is TGCGCCAGCATCCAAGAAGGCGACAGCTCTGGAAACACCATATATTTT.

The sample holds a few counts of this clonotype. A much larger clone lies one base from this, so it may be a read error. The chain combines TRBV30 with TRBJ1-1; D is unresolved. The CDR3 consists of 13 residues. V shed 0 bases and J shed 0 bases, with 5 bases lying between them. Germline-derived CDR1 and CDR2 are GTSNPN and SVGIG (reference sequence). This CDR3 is CAWSVWLNTEAFF. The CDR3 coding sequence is TGTGCCTGGAGTGTTTGGCTGAACACTGAAGCTTTCTTT.

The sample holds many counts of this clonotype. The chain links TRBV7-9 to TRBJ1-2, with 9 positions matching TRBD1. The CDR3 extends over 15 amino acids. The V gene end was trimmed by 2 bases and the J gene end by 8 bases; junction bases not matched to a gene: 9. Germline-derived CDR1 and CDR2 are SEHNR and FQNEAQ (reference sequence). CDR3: CASSLSSGTGKGYTF. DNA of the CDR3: TGTGCCAGCAGCTTAAGTTCCGGGACAGGGAAAGGCTACACCTTC.

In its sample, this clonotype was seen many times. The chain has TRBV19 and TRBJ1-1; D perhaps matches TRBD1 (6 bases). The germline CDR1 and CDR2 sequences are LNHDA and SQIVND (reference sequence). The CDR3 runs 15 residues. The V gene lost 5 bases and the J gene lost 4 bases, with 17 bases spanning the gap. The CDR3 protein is CASSPQEGDFTEAFF. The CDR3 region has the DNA TGTGCCAGTAGTCCCCAGGAGGGGGACTTCACTGAAGCTTTCTTT.

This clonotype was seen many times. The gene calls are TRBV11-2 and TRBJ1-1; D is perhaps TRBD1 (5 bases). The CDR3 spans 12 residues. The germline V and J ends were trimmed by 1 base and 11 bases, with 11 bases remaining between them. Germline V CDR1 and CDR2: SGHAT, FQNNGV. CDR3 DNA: TGTGCCAGCAGCTTAGGTGGGGCAGGGGCTTTCTTT. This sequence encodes CASSLGGAGAFF.

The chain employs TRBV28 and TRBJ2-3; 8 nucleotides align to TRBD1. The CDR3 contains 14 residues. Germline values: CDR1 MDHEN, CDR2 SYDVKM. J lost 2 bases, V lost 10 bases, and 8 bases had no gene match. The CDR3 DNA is TGTGCCACCCAGGGACAGGTCAACACAGATACGCAGTATTTT. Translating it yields CATQGQVNTDTQYF.

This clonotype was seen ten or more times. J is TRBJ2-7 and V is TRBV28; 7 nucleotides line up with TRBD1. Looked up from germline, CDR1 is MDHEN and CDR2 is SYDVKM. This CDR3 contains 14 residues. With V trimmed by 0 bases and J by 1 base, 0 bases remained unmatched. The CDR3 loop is CASSLWGQSYEQYF. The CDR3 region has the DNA TGTGCCAGCAGTTTATGGGGACAGTCCTACGAGCAGTACTTC.

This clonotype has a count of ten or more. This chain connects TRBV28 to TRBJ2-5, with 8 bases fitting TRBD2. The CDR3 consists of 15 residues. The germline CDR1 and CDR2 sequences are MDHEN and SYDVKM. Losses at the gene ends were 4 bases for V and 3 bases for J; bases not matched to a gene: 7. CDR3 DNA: TGTGCCAGCAGTTCCGGACTAGCCGATGAAGAGACCCAGTACTTC. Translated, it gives CASSSGLADEETQYF.

The CDR3 DNA sequence: TGTGCCTGTACGGCCCGTCTCAGCTCCTACGAGCAGTACTTC. It encodes CACTARLSSYEQYF. The gene calls are TRBV30 and TRBJ2-7; D ambiguous. Germline CDR1 is GTSNPN and CDR2 is SVGIG (reference sequence). With 6 bases removed from V and 0 bases from J, the gap between germline ends came to 15 bases. The CDR3 covers 14 residues.

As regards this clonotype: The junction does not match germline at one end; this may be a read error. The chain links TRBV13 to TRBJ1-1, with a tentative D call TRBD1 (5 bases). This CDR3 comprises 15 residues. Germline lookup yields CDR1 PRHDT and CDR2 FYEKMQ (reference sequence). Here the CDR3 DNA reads TGTGCCAGCAGCCCAACCCCCGGGACTGACAATCTACTGTACTTT. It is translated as CASSPTPGTDNLLYF.

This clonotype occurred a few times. The CDR3 sequence is CASNTDVSPLHF. The CDR3, as DNA: TGTGCCAGCAACACGGACGTTTCACCCCTCCACTTT. V usage is TRBV7-9 and J usage is TRBJ1-6, with unresolved D. The CDR3 is 12 amino acids. Germline CDR1 reads SEHNR; CDR2 reads FQNEAQ (reference sequence). V was cut by 7 bases and J by 9 bases, with 10 bases left in between.

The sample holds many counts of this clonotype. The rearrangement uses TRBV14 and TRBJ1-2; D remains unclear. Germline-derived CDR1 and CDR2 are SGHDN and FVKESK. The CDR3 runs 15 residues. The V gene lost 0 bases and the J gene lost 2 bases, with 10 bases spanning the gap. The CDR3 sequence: CASSQEMGRNYGYTF. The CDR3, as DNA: TGTGCCAGCAGCCAAGAGATGGGCAGGAACTATGGCTACACCTTC.